This is a list of T cell receptor beta chains from one sample in a study of shared clonotypes between healthy human individuals. The table came from immunoSEQ multiplex PCR; TCRdb's copy has only in-frame clones and leaves some out. The data hold roughly 2.6 million clones, with around 94% observed a single time. The sample comprised naive CD4+ T cells sorted from blood. The receptors come from a man aged 18 to 30 in good health. The CDR3 runs from the conserved cysteine through the conserved F or W. D genes are given only for firm matches. Size is stated for part of the rows, as once, few or many counts, or as a class when the clone is expanded.

v_call: TRBV6-5
d_call: TRBD1
j_call: TRBJ1-3
clone_size: -
cdr3_aa: CASSLGTAGNTIYF
cdr3_nt: TGTGCCAGCAGTTTAGGGACAGCGGGAAACACCATATATTTT

v_call: TRBV2
d_call: TRBD1
j_call: TRBJ2-7
clone_size: -
cdr3_aa: CASITWTGGSYEQYF
cdr3_nt: TGTGCCAGCATCACTTGGACAGGGGGATCCTACGAGCAGTACTTC

v_call: TRBV7-2
d_call: -
j_call: TRBJ2-3
clone_size: -
cdr3_aa: CASSFSTSTDTQYF
cdr3_nt: TGTGCCAGCAGCTTTAGTACTAGCACAGATACGCAGTATTTT

v_call: TRBV5-4
d_call: -
j_call: TRBJ2-3
clone_size: -
cdr3_aa: CASSGGSYFTDTQYF
cdr3_nt: TGTGCCAGCAGTGGGGGGAGCTACTTCACAGATACGCAGTATTTT

v_call: TRBV30
d_call: TRBD2
j_call: TRBJ2-1
clone_size: -
cdr3_aa: CACRGTSGPQFF
cdr3_nt: TGTGCCTGCCGCGGGACTAGCGGACCCCAGTTCTTC

v_call: TRBV27
d_call: TRBD1
j_call: TRBJ2-2
clone_size: -
cdr3_aa: CASSLSDRGHTGELFF
cdr3_nt: TGTGCCAGCAGTTTGTCCGACAGGGGGCACACCGGGGAGCTGTTTTTT

v_call: TRBV11-2
d_call: -
j_call: TRBJ2-7
clone_size: -
cdr3_aa: CASSLLDPSGEQYF
cdr3_nt: TGTGCCAGCAGCCTACTAGACCCGTCCGGCGAGCAGTACTTC

v_call: TRBV7-9
d_call: TRBD1
j_call: TRBJ2-4
clone_size: -
cdr3_aa: CASTTGQGNLLAKNIQYF
cdr3_nt: TGTGCCAGCACCACCGGACAGGGGAATCTTTTAGCCAAAAACATTCAGTACTTC

v_call: TRBV30
d_call: -
j_call: TRBJ2-5
clone_size: -
cdr3_aa: CAWSGTQETQYF
cdr3_nt: TGTGCCTGGAGCGGGACACAAGAGACCCAGTACTTC

v_call: TRBV5-5
d_call: -
j_call: TRBJ1-2
clone_size: -
cdr3_aa: CASSLGGRDYGYTF
cdr3_nt: TGTGCCAGCAGCTTGGGGGGCAGGGACTATGGCTACACCTTC

v_call: TRBV7-9
d_call: -
j_call: TRBJ2-5
clone_size: -
cdr3_aa: CASSYTEARQETQYF
cdr3_nt: TGTGCCAGCAGCTACACGGAAGCCCGCCAAGAGACCCAGTACTTC

v_call: TRBV2
d_call: TRBD1
j_call: TRBJ1-5
clone_size: -
cdr3_aa: CASTGDRIQPQHF
cdr3_nt: TGTGCCAGCACCGGGGACAGGATTCAGCCCCAGCATTTT

v_call: TRBV6-5
d_call: TRBD1
j_call: TRBJ1-6
clone_size: -
cdr3_aa: CASSYSGDRRGSPLHF
cdr3_nt: TGTGCCAGCAGTTACTCAGGGGACAGGAGGGGATCACCCCTCCACTTT

v_call: TRBV2
d_call: -
j_call: TRBJ1-6
clone_size: -
cdr3_aa: CASSLDGGSYNSPLHF
cdr3_nt: TGTGCCAGCAGTCTGGACGGCGGCTCCTATAATTCACCCCTCCACTTT

v_call: TRBV6-5
d_call: TRBD1
j_call: TRBJ2-1
clone_size: -
cdr3_aa: CASSPLQGLNEQFF
cdr3_nt: TGTGCCAGCAGTCCCTTACAGGGGTTGAATGAGCAGTTCTTC

v_call: TRBV5-6
d_call: -
j_call: TRBJ2-3
clone_size: -
cdr3_aa: CASSLGGGTDTQYF
cdr3_nt: TGTGCCAGCAGCTTGGGGGGCGGCACAGATACGCAGTATTTT

v_call: TRBV21-1
d_call: -
j_call: TRBJ1-4
clone_size: -
cdr3_aa: CASSKVSLDEKLFF
cdr3_nt: TGTGCCAGCAGCAAAGTAAGCCTGGATGAAAAACTGTTTTTT

v_call: TRBV10-3
d_call: -
j_call: TRBJ1-2
clone_size: -
cdr3_aa: CAISRQERGVSGYTF
cdr3_nt: TGTGCCATCAGTAGACAGGAAAGGGGCGTCTCTGGCTACACCTTC

v_call: TRBV7-3
d_call: -
j_call: TRBJ2-1
clone_size: -
cdr3_aa: CASSEGAYNEQFF
cdr3_nt: TGTGCCAGCAGCGAGGGAGCCTACAATGAGCAGTTCTTC

v_call: TRBV6-1
d_call: -
j_call: TRBJ2-7
clone_size: -
cdr3_aa: CASSERQVAYEQYF
cdr3_nt: TGTGCCAGCAGTGAGCGACAGGTGGCATACGAGCAGTACTTC

v_call: TRBV18
d_call: TRBD1
j_call: TRBJ2-7
clone_size: -
cdr3_aa: CASSPVDRAEQYF
cdr3_nt: TGTGCCAGCTCACCAGTGGACAGGGCCGAGCAGTACTTC

v_call: TRBV7-2
d_call: TRBD1
j_call: TRBJ1-2
clone_size: -
cdr3_aa: CASSNTGTGYGYTF
cdr3_nt: TGTGCCAGCAGTAACACCGGGACAGGGTATGGCTACACCTTC

v_call: TRBV7-2
d_call: TRBD1
j_call: TRBJ1-6
clone_size: -
cdr3_aa: CASSLDRGPGSPLHF
cdr3_nt: TGTGCCAGCAGCTTAGACAGGGGGCCGGGTTCACCCCTCCACTTT

v_call: TRBV9
d_call: -
j_call: TRBJ1-2
clone_size: -
cdr3_aa: CASSASMDAFGGYTF
cdr3_nt: TGTGCCAGCAGCGCGAGTATGGACGCGTTTGGTGGCTACACCTTC

v_call: TRBV5-4
d_call: TRBD2
j_call: TRBJ2-7
clone_size: -
cdr3_aa: CASSFSGTSDEQYF
cdr3_nt: TGTGCCAGCAGCTTTTCCGGGACTAGCGACGAGCAGTACTTC

v_call: TRBV30
d_call: TRBD1
j_call: TRBJ1-2
clone_size: few
cdr3_aa: CAWSRFTGGYGYTF
cdr3_nt: TGTGCCTGGAGTAGGTTTACAGGGGGCTATGGCTACACCTTC

v_call: TRBV5-6
d_call: -
j_call: TRBJ2-7
clone_size: -
cdr3_aa: CASSLGGSGAYEQYF
cdr3_nt: TGTGCCAGCAGCTTGGGGGGTAGCGGTGCCTACGAGCAGTACTTC